This T cell receptor (beta chain) came from a study of blood T cell repertoires in COVID-19 (dated by TCRdb to about 2020). Regarding the complete study: The collaborator samples originated in the United States, Italy and Spain and spanned the acute and convalescent phases of COVID-19. Where available, HLA class I and class II types were obtained from metadata supplied by the sample provider rather than from assay-based typing. Deeply sampled blood TCRbeta repertoires from subjects exposed to, actively infected with, or recovered from COVID-19 were included in the dataset. A de-identified subject ID, COVID-19 status, age in years and sex were almost always included in the sample metadata. The prospective study material was composed of cDNA or gDNA derived from T cells, B-cell-depleted T cells, or PBMCs. The repertoires were made available in a free public database intended to serve as a resource for research on the immune response to SARS-CoV-2. Samples were obtained from the ongoing ImmuneRACE study (first 160 participants) and from over 1,000 subjects provided by 6 global collaborators.

Summary of the overall study and its limitations: Clinical and demographic metadata were provided uncurated, with the amount varying by source and participant.

This clone has a handful of counts. Its antigen remains unidentified. Within one base of it there is no much larger clone, and no base qualities were kept. Each collaborating institution followed its own protocols to collect whole blood in K2EDTA tubes. Collaborator samples were shipped for TCRbeta analysis as frozen whole blood, isolated PBMCs, or DNA extracted from either sample type. TCRbeta CDR3 regions were amplified from genomic DNA by means of the immunoSEQ Assay, a bias-controlled multiplex PCR. The original methods were these. The number of nucleated cells in each sample was estimated by amplification of reference gene primers within the assay. To quantify the absolute abundance of each unique TCRbeta CDR3 rearrangement, sequence reads were collapsed and filtered. Productive Simpson clonality was computed per sample as the square root of Simpson's diversity index over productive rearrangements. TCRdb stores this immuneACCESS table with in-frame sequences only. Part of the clones is absent; in the studies checked, under half of the shortfall reflects unresolved V genes, and no reason is known for the rest. V, J and clone size were drawn from that table, and D and trimming were deduced from the DNA. The sample table contains about 140,000 clones; only one count was recorded for roughly 78% of them. The leading ten clones occupy about 3.6% of the sample.

This sequence originates from a man aged 60-69 years with acute or convalescent COVID-19. The source material was peripheral blood.

The nucleotide sequence is TGTGCCAGCAGCTTAGCGGGAGGGCCCTCCTACAATGAGCAGTTCTTC. It translates as CASSLAGGPSYNEQFF. The chain is made from TRBV7-9 and TRBJ2-1; TRBD2 matches 7 bases in the middle. Germline trimming: 0 bases from V, 0 bases from J; junction bases outside gene matches: 2. The CDR3 holds 16 amino acids from the cysteine to the phenylalanine. Just the 48-base CDR3 DNA is kept, in frame starting at base 1. CDR1 SEHNR and CDR2 FQNEAQ were looked up in the germline V gene (reference sequence).